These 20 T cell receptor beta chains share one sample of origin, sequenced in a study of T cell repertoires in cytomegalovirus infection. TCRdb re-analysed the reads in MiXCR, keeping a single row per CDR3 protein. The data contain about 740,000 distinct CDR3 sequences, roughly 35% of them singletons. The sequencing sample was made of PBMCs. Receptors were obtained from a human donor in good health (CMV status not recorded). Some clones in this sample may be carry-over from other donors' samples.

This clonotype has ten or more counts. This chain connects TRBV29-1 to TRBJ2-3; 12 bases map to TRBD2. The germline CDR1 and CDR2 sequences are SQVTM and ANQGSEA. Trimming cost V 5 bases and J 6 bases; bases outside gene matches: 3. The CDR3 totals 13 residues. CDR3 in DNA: TGCAGCGTTCAGACTAGCGGGAGTGATACGCAGTATTTT. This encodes CSVQTSGSDTQYF.

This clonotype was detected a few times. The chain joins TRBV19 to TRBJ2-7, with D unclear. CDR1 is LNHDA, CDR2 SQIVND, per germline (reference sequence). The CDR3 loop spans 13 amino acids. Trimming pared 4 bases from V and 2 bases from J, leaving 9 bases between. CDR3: CASSSGSTYEQYF. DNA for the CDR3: TGTGCCAGTAGTAGCGGCAGTACCTACGAGCAGTACTTC.

The CDR3 bases are TGTGCCAGCAGCTTAGTCCCTACTAATGAGCAGTTCTTC. Protein product: CASSLVPTNEQFF. The V call is TRBV7-6, the J call TRBJ2-1; D is uncertain. Trimming cost V 1 base and J 7 bases, with 8 bases left between them. CDR1 and CDR2 from the germline V gene are SGHVS and FNYEAQ. The CDR3 covers 13 residues.

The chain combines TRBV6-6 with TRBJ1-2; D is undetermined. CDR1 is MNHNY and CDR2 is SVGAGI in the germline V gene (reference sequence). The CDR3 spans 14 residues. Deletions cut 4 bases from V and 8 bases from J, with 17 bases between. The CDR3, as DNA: TGTGCCAGCAGTTTAGAGGGTTGGGCGAGAGGCTACACCTTC. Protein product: CASSLEGWARGYTF.

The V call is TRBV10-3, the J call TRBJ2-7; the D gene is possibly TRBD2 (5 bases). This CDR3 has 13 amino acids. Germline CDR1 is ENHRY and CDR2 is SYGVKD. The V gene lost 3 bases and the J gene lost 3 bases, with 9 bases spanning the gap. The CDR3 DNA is TGTGCCATCAGTGATAGAGGACTCTACGAGCAGTACTTC. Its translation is CAISDRGLYEQYF.

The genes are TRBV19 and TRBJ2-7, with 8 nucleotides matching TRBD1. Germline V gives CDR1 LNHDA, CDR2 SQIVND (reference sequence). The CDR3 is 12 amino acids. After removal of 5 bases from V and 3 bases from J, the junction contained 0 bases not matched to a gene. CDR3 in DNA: TGTGCCAGTAGTGACAGGGGCTACGAGCAGTACTTC. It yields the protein CASSDRGYEQYF.

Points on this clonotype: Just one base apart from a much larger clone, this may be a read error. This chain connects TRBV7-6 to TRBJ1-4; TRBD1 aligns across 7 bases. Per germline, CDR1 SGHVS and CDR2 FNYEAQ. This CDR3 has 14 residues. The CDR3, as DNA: TGTGCCAGCAGCCCGGACAGGTTGAATGAAGAACTGTTTTTT. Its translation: CASSPDRLNEELFF.

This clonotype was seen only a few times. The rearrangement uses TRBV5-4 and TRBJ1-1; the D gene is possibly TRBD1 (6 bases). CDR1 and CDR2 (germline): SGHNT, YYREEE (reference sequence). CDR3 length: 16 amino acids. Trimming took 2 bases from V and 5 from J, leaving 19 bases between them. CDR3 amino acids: CASSLSLGARWTEAFF. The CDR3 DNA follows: TGTGCCAGCAGCTTATCTTTGGGGGCGCGGTGGACTGAAGCTTTCTTT.

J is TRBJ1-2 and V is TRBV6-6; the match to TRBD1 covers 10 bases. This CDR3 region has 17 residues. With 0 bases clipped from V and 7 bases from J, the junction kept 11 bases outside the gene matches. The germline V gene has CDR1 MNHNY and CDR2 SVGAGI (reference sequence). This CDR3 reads CASSYSTTGGSSGGYTF. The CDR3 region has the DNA TGTGCCAGCAGTTACTCGACGACAGGGGGCTCATCCGGTGGCTACACCTTC.

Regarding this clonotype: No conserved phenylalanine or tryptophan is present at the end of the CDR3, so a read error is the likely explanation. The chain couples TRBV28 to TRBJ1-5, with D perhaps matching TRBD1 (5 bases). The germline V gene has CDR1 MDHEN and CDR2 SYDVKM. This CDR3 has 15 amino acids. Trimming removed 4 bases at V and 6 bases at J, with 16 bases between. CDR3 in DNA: TGTGCCAGCAGTTCCCCGGGGGGACGGGGTCAGCCCCAGCATTGT. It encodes CASSSPGGRGQPQHC.

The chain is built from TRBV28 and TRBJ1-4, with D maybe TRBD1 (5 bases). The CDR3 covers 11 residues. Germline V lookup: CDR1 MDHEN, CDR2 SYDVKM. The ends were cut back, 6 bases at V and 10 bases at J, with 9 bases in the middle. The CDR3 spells CASRTGRKLFF. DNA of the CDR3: TGTGCCAGCAGGACGGGGCGAAAACTGTTTTTT.

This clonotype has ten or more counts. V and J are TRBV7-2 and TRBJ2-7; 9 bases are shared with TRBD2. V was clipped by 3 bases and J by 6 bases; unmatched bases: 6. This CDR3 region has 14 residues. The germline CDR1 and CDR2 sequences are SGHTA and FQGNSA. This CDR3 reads CASSFSGGRVEQYF. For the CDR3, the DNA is TGTGCCAGCAGCTTCTCTGGCGGGAGGGTCGAGCAGTACTTC.

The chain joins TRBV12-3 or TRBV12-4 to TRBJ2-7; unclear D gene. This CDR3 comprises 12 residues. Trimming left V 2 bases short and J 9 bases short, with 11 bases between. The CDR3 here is CASSLLYSGQYF. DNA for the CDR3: TGTGCCAGCAGTTTACTCTATTCTGGGCAGTACTTC.

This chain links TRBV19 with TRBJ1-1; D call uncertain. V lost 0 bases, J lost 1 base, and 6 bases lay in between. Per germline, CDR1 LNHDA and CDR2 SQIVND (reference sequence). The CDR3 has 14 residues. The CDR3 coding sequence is TGTGCCAGTAGTATAGACAGCTCGAACACTGAAGCTTTCTTT. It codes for CASSIDSSNTEAFF.

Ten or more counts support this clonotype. Written as DNA, the CDR3 is TGTGCCAGCAACCCCGCGGGCAGGGGGCTCGGTGGCTACACCTTC. Translated, it gives CASNPAGRGLGGYTF. This sequence joins TRBV12-3 or TRBV12-4 and TRBJ1-2, with 8 bases identical to TRBD1. The length of the CDR3 is 15 residues. Trimming took 7 bases from V and 7 from J; bases not matched to a gene: 14.

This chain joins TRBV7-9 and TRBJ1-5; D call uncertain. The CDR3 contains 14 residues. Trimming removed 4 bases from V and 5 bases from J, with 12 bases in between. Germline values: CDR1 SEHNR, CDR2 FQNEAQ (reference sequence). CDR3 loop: CASSSSQVDQPQHF. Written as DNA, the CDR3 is TGTGCCAGCAGCTCGTCCCAGGTGGATCAGCCCCAGCATTTT.

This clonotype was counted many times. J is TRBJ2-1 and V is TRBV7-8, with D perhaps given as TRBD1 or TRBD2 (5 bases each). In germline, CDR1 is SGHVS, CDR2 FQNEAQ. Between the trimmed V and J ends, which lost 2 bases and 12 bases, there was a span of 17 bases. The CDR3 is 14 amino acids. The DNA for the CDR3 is TGTGCCAGCAGCTTAATCTCGGGACCACCGACGCAGTTCTTC. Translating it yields CASSLISGPPTQFF. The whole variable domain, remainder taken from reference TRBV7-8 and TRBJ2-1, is GAGVSQSPRYKVAKRGQDVALRCDPISGHVSLFWYQQALGQGPEFLTYFQNEAQLDKSGLPSDRFFAERPEGSVSTLKIQRTQQEDSAVYLCASSLISGPPTQFFGPGTRLTVL.

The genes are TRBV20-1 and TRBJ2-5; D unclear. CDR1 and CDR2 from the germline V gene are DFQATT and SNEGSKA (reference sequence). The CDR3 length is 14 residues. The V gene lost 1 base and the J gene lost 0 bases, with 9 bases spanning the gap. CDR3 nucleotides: TGCAGTGCTAGAGCCCCCCCGTACCAAGAGACCCAGTACTTC. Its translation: CSARAPPYQETQYF.

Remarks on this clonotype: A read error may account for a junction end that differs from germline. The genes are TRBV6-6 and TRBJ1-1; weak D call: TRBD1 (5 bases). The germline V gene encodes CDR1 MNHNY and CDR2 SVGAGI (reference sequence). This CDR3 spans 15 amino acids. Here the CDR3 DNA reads TGTGCCCGCAGTTACAGACAGCTAGTGAACACTGAAGCTTTCTTT. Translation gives CARSYRQLVNTEAFF.

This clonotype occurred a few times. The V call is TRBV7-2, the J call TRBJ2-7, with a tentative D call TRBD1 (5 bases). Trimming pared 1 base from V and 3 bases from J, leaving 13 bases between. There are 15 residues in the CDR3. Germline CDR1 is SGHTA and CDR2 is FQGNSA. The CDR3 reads CASSLGAGLVYEQYF. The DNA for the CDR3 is TGTGCCAGCAGCTTAGGAGCAGGGCTAGTCTACGAGCAGTACTTC.